One sample yielded the 22 T cell receptor beta chains listed below, sequenced in a study of naive and memory T cell subsets. The SP2 primer and nested alpha and beta constant region primers amplified ligated cDNA in four rounds. TCRdb itself ran the 5' RACE reads through MiXCR, one entry per CDR3 protein. The sample lists 56,000 or so distinct CDR3 sequences, over 6% occurring once. The library had UMIs added by 3' ligation of an oligonucleotide to TCR cDNA. The receptors were sampled from a female donor in good health.

This chain links TRBV6-6 with TRBJ1-4; no firm D call. The length of the CDR3 is 12 residues. The V end lost 6 bases, the J end lost 8 bases, and 10 bases lay between the germline ends. Per germline, CDR1 MNHNY and CDR2 SVGAGI (reference sequence). The CDR3 protein is CASRAVREKLFF. DNA for the CDR3: TGTGCCAGCAGGGCTGTGAGGGAAAAACTGTTTTTT.

There are a few counts of this clonotype. This chain connects TRBV6-5 to TRBJ2-2; D perhaps matches TRBD1 (6 bases). V was cut by 7 bases and J by 1 base, with 16 bases left in between. Germline values: CDR1 MNHEY, CDR2 SVGAGI. The CDR3 covers 16 residues. CDR3 region: CASNLREGVNTGELFF. CDR3 nucleotide sequence: TGTGCCAGCAATCTCAGAGAGGGGGTGAACACCGGGGAGCTGTTTTTT.

This clonotype was seen only a few times. The chain employs TRBV20-1 and TRBJ1-5, with a tentative D call TRBD1 (5 bases). CDR3 length: 17 amino acids. From germline, CDR1 is DFQATT and CDR2 SNEGSKA (reference sequence). V dropped 0 bases and J dropped 5 bases, with 20 bases sitting between them. The CDR3 DNA sequence: TGCAGTGCTAGAGATCTCCGAAGAGGGGAAGGAGATCAGCCCCAGCATTTT. Amino acid sequence: CSARDLRRGEGDQPQHF.

The J gene is TRBJ1-4, the V gene TRBV5-8; D is possibly TRBD1 (5 bases). V dropped 9 bases and J dropped 5 bases, with 14 bases sitting between them. Germline CDR1 is SGHTS and CDR2 is YDEGEE. The CDR3 consists of 13 residues. The CDR3 DNA is TGTGCCACCCCGGGACGGGAGAATGAAAAACTGTTTTTT. Protein sequence: CATPGRENEKLFF.

This clonotype was counted a few times. The rearrangement links TRBV5-1 to TRBJ2-5, with 8 positions matching TRBD2. The CDR3 length is 14 residues. V dropped 2 bases and J dropped 2; count of bases not matched to a gene: 2. Germline V lookup: CDR1 SGHRS, CDR2 YFSETQ. CDR3: CASSFGGGQETQYF. CDR3 DNA sequence: TGCGCCAGCAGCTTTGGCGGGGGGCAAGAGACCCAGTACTTC. The full variable domain, its missing parts supplied by reference TRBV5-1 and TRBJ2-5, is KAGVTQTPRYLIKTRGQQVTLSCSPISGHRSVSWYQQTPGQGLQFLFEYFSETQRNKGNFPGRFSGRQFSNSRSEMNVSTLELGDSALYLCASSFGGGQETQYFGPGTRLLVL.

This clonotype was observed at least ten times. V gene TRBV7-2 combines with J gene TRBJ2-7; maybe TRBD2 (6 bases). Germline V gene lookup returns CDR1 SGHTA and CDR2 FQGNSA. This CDR3 has 14 residues. The V end was cut by 5 bases, the J end by 1 base, with 12 bases between. The CDR3: CASSLAGRSYEQYF. Here the CDR3 DNA reads TGTGCCAGCAGCCTTGCGGGACGGTCCTACGAGCAGTACTTC.

The chain carries TRBV12-3 or TRBV12-4 and TRBJ1-4; D is uncertain. V was clipped by 3 bases and J by 8 bases, with 10 bases between them. The CDR3 is 13 amino acids. The CDR3 is CASSLVSTEKLFF. The CDR3 coding sequence is TGTGCCAGCAGTTTGGTCAGTACGGAAAAACTGTTTTTT.

The genes are TRBV19 and TRBJ2-1, with 10 bases fitting TRBD2. The germline V gene encodes CDR1 LNHDA and CDR2 SQIVND (reference sequence). V lost 5 bases and J lost 7; bases outside the gene matches: 14. The CDR3 totals 17 residues. This chain's CDR3 is CASSDPPSGGAENEQFF. As DNA, the CDR3 is TGTGCCAGTAGTGACCCCCCGAGCGGGGGGGCCGAAAATGAGCAGTTCTTC.

This clonotype was detected only a few times. The chain employs TRBV4-2 and TRBJ1-6, with 9 bases aligning to TRBD1. The CDR3 sequence is 17 residues long. Losses at the gene ends were 0 bases for V and 8 bases for J; bases not matched to a gene: 8. The germline V gene encodes CDR1 LGHNA and CDR2 YNFKEQ. The CDR3 region has the DNA TGTGCCAGCAGCCAAGATCCGCGTGGGACAGGGTATTCACCCCTCCACTTT. Protein product: CASSQDPRGTGYSPLHF.

This clonotype was seen at least ten times. This sequence joins TRBV12-3 or TRBV12-4 and TRBJ2-1; the match to TRBD1 covers 7 bases. The V gene end was trimmed by 5 bases and the J gene end by 6 bases; junction bases not matched to a gene: 7. The CDR3 loop spans 14 amino acids. In DNA, the CDR3 is TGTGCCAGCAGTCCTAGCAACAGGGGCAATGAGCAGTTCTTC. Its translation: CASSPSNRGNEQFF.

The table lists this clonotype with many counts. The J gene is TRBJ1-5, the V gene TRBV6-2 or TRBV6-3; no clear D gene. Germline CDR1 is MNHEY and CDR2 is SVGEGT. The length of the CDR3 is 15 residues. Trimming took off 4 bases at V and 0 bases at J, with 10 bases between the two ends. The CDR3 nucleotides are TGTGCCAGCAGTTGGGCAGGCGGTAGCAATCAGCCCCAGCATTTT. Its translation: CASSWAGGSNQPQHF.

In its sample, this clonotype was seen many times. The chain combines TRBV6-2 or TRBV6-3 with TRBJ2-1; 8 bases line up with TRBD1. The germline V gene encodes CDR1 MNHEY and CDR2 SVGEGT. This CDR3 has 15 residues. Unmatched junction bases numbered 13, after V lost 7 bases and J lost 8 bases. The CDR3 nucleotides are TGTGCCAGCATTCGGTCAAGGACAGGGACATATGAGCAGTTCTTC. Translating gives CASIRSRTGTYEQFF.

This clonotype was counted many times. CDR3 region: CASSVFYGQGNYGYTF. The CDR3 nucleotides are TGTGCCAGCAGTGTCTTTTACGGACAGGGAAACTATGGCTACACCTTC. The V and J genes are TRBV28 and TRBJ1-2, with 8 bases matching TRBD1. The CDR3 loop spans 16 amino acids. V shed 5 bases, J shed 2 bases, and the junction held 10 bases outside the gene matches. Germline lookup yields CDR1 MDHEN and CDR2 SYDVKM.

This clonotype came up many times. The genes are TRBV6-5 and TRBJ1-2, with a possible D match to TRBD1 (6 bases). From germline, CDR1 is MNHEY and CDR2 SVGAGI. The CDR3 covers 13 residues. V lost 5 bases, J lost 6 bases, and 13 bases lay in between. CDR3 protein: CASSPRPGDGYTF. DNA for the CDR3: TGTGCCAGCAGTCCCCGCCCAGGGGATGGCTACACCTTC.

This clonotype showed up many times. The CDR3 DNA reads as TGTGCCATCACTAACTCCCCTGAAGCTTTCTTT. Protein sequence: CAITNSPEAFF. The gene calls are TRBV10-3 and TRBJ1-1; D remains unclear. The CDR3 has 11 residues. Germline CDR1 reads ENHRY; CDR2 reads SYGVKD. Trimming removed 7 bases from V and 6 bases from J, with 9 bases in between.

This clonotype was detected ten times or more. V and J are TRBV6-5 and TRBJ1-6; D is uncertain. This CDR3 has 16 amino acids. Trimming pared 5 bases from V and 10 bases from J, leaving 21 bases between. Germline CDR1 MNHEY, CDR2 SVGAGI. The CDR3 spells CASSRIRLIGKSPLHF. CDR3 nucleotide sequence: TGTGCCAGCAGTCGAATCCGTCTCATCGGGAAATCACCCCTCCACTTT.

Many counts were recorded for this clonotype. The CDR3 DNA follows: TGTGCCAGCAGCGTAGGGACAGGGCCCCAAGAGACCCAGTACTTC. Amino acids: CASSVGTGPQETQYF. The J gene is TRBJ2-5, the V gene TRBV9, with 8 bases aligning to TRBD1. The V and J ends lost 0 bases and 1 base, in that order; junction bases with no gene match: 2. This CDR3 has 15 amino acids. Germline V gene lookup returns CDR1 SGDLS and CDR2 YYNGEE. Variable domain in full (rest from reference TRBV9 and TRBJ2-5): DSGVTQTPKHLITATGQRVTLRCSPRSGDLSVYWYQQSLDQGLQFLIQYYNGEERAKGNILERFSAQQFPDLHSELNLSSLELGDSALYFCASSVGTGPQETQYFGPGTRLLVL.

This clonotype showed up just a few times. The V gene is TRBV6-2 or TRBV6-3, the J gene TRBJ2-3; D remains ambiguous. The CDR3 consists of 11 residues. V was trimmed by 6 bases and J by 5 bases, leaving 6 bases between them. The germline V gene has CDR1 MNHEY and CDR2 SVGEGT. DNA of the CDR3: TGTGCCAGCAGCAAGGGAGATACGCAGTATTTT. Translation gives CASSKGDTQYF.

Comments on this clonotype: One junction end does not reproduce the germline sequence, and a read error may be involved. The rearrangement uses TRBV6-5 and TRBJ2-3; D is undetermined. The CDR3 is 13 residues long. The germline gives CDR1 MNHEY, CDR2 SVGAGI. Written as DNA, the CDR3 is TGTGCCAGCAGGTACTATCGCACAGATACGCAGTATTTT. This encodes CASRYYRTDTQYF.

The genes are TRBV6-6 and TRBJ1-1; TRBD1 agrees at 7 bases. Germline lookup yields CDR1 MNHNY and CDR2 SVGAGI (reference sequence). V dropped 3 bases and J dropped 7; count of bases not matched to a gene: 8. The CDR3 sequence is 14 residues long. The CDR3 DNA reads TGTGCCAGCAGTTATATCAGGACAGGCCTTGAAGCTTTCTTT. Its translation is CASSYIRTGLEAFF.

This clonotype has only a few counts. V gene TRBV12-3 or TRBV12-4 combines with J gene TRBJ2-3; no clear D. Trimming pared 3 bases from V and 2 bases from J, leaving 12 bases between. This CDR3 region has 15 residues. The CDR3 DNA sequence: TGTGCCAGCAGTTTCGAGAGCAGGTACACAGATACGCAGTATTTT. This translates into CASSFESRYTDTQYF.

This clonotype was counted a few times. The V gene is TRBV4-3, the J gene TRBJ2-5; the D is unclear. The V and J ends lost 4 bases and 5 bases respectively, with 17 bases between them. Germline V CDR1 and CDR2: LGHNA, YSLEER. This CDR3 comprises 15 residues. The CDR3 region is CASSPDRGRSETQYF. The CDR3 coding sequence is TGCGCCAGCAGCCCCGATCGAGGCAGGTCGGAGACCCAGTACTTC.